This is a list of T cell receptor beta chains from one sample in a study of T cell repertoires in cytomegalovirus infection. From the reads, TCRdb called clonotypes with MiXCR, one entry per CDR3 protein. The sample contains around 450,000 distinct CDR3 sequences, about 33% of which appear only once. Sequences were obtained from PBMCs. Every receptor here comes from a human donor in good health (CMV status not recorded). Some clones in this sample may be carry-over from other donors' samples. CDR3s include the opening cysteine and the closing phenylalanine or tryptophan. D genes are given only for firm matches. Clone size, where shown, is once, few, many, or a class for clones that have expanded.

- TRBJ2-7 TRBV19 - TGTGCCAGTAGTCGGGGACACCAATCTTTCTCCTACGAGCAGTACTTC CASSRGHQSFSYEQYF
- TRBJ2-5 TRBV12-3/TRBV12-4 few TGTGCCAGCAGTTTAAAGGTTGGGCAGGGAGTAGGGGAGACCCAGTACTTC CASSLKVGQGVGETQYF
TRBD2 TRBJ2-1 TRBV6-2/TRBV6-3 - TGTGCCAGCAGTTATACTAGCGGCAATGATCATTTCTTC CASSYTSGNDHFF
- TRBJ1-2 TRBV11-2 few TGTGCCAGCAGCCTATCAACAGGGAGCTATGGCTACACCTTC CASSLSTGSYGYTF
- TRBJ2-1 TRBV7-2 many TGTGCCAGCAGCTTGAGTTGGGAGCAGTTCTTC CASSLSWEQFF
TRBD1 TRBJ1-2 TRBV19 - TGTGCCAGTAGTATAAGGGACAGGCCCGACTATGGCTACACCTTC CASSIRDRPDYGYTF
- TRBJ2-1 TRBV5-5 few TGTGCCAGCAGCCAGGGACCGTACAATGAGCAGTTCTTC CASSQGPYNEQFF
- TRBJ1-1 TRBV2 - TGTGCCAGCAGCCCGGACAAGATGAACACTGAAGCTTTCTTT CASSPDKMNTEAFF
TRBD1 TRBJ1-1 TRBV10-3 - TGTGCCTTCAGTGAGTCTAGGGGGCCCAGGATGACTGAAGCTTTCTTT CAFSESRGPRMTEAFF
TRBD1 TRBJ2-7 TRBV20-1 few TGCAGTGCACCACGGACAGGGTCCTACGAGCAGTACTTC CSAPRTGSYEQYF
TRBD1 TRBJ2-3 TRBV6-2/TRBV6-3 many TGTGCCAGCAGTTACCCCCCGCCCGACAGGGTATGGGTTGGCACAGATACGCAGTATTTT CASSYPPPDRVWVGTDTQYF
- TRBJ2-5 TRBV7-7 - TGTGCCAGCAGCCCCAAAGCGACCGGGACCCAGTACTTC CASSPKATGTQYF
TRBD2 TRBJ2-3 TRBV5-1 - TGCGCCAGCAGCTTGAAGGCTAGCGGGGGACCTAGCACAGATACGCAGTATTTT CASSLKASGGPSTDTQYF
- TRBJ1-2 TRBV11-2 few TGTGCCAGCAGCTTAGAGCTGGGGGCAGGGGCCAACTATGGCTACACCTTC CASSLELGAGANYGYTF
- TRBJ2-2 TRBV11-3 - TGTGCCAGCAGCGCAGCCGGGGGCCTGGCCGGGGAGCTGTTTTTT CASSAAGGLAGELFF
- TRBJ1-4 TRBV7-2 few TGTGCCAGCAGCCCCACGGGTACGAGGCAGAATGAAAAACTGTTTTTT CASSPTGTRQNEKLFF
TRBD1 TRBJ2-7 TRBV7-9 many TGTGCCAGCAGCTCCCTTGGCGCGGGGACAGGAACCTACGAGCAGTACTTC CASSSLGAGTGTYEQYF
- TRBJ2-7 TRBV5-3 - TGTGCCAGCAGCTTGATTGGCTCTAGCTCCTACGAGCAGTACTTC CASSLIGSSSYEQYF
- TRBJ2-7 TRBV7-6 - TGTGCCAGCAGCTTAGGCTCAGGCCTCTCCTACGAGCAGTACTTC CASSLGSGLSYEQYF
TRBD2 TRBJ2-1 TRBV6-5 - TGTGCCAGCAGTTACTCTCGTTCGGGGGGAGGACCCTACAATGAGCAGTTCTTC CASSYSRSGGGPYNEQFF
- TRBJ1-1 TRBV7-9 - TGTGCCAGCAGCCCCGGCGCCGGCGATAACACTGAAGCTTTCTTT CASSPGAGDNTEAFF
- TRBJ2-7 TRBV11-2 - TGTGCCAGCAGCTCCACCCCGGAGAGAACCTACGAGCAGTACTTC CASSSTPERTYEQYF
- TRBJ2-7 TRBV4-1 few TGCGCCAGCAGCCAAGACTGGACAGCCACCTACGAGCAGTACTTC CASSQDWTATYEQYF
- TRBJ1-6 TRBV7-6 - TGTGCCAGCAGCTTAGCGGCCGAAAGCTCCTATAATTCACCCCTCCACTTT CASSLAAESSYNSPLHF
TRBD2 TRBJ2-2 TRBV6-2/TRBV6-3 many TGTGCCACCCACGAAAGCGGGGGGGACACCGGGGAGCTGTTTTTT CATHESGGDTGELFF
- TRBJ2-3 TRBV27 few TGTGCCAGCAGTTCCGGGACCTATGGTCAAGATACGCAGTATTTT CASSSGTYGQDTQYF
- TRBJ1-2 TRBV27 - TGTGCCAGCATGGGGCAGACGGCATATGGCTACACCTTC CASMGQTAYGYTF
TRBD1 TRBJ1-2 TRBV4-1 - TGCGCCAGCAGCCAAGCGGGACAGGGGATCTATGGCTACACCTTC CASSQAGQGIYGYTF
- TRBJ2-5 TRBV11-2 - TGTGCCAGCAGCTTAGATGGGTGGCGTAGGGAGACCCAGTACTTC CASSLDGWRRETQYF
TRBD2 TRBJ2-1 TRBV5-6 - TGTGCCAGCAGCTTGGCATCCGCGGGGGGCCGATCTTCCTACAATGAGCAGTTCTTC CASSLASAGGRSSYNEQFF
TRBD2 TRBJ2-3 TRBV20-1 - TGCAGTGCCTCTAGCGGGGCAAGTTCAGATACGCAGTATTTT CSASSGASSDTQYF
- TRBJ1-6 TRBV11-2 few TGTGCCAGCAGCTCCTCAGGGATAAAGAATTCACCCCTCCACTTT CASSSSGIKNSPLHF
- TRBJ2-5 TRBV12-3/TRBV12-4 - TGTGCCAGCAGTTCGGGAGAGACCAAGTACTTC CASSSGETKYF
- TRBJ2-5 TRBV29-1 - TGCAGCGTCCTGGAGGGAAGGGGCCGGGAGACCCAGTACTTC CSVLEGRGRETQYF
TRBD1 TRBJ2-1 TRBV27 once TGTGCCAGCAGTTTCGACAGGGGACCCAATGAGCAGTTCTTC CASSFDRGPNEQFF
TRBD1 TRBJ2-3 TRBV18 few TGTGCCAGCGAGGGGGCCCACACAGATACGCAGTATTTT CASEGAHTDTQYF